What follows are 11 T cell receptor beta chains derived from one specimen sequenced in a study of breast tumors, draining lymph nodes, adjacent tissues. TCRdb passed the multiplex PCR reads through MiXCR, listing each CDR3 protein once. The table shows 45,000 to 60,000 distinct CDR3 sequences, with more than 20% occurring only once. The sequenced sample consisted of breast tumor tissue. Receptors originate from a female donor with breast cancer. Some clones in this sample may be carry-over from other donors' samples.

There are many counts of this clonotype. An end of the junction differs from the germline gene, which may be a read error. CDR3 sequence (DNA): TGTGCCAGCTCACCAACGGGCGCCCCTAATGCCATTCAGTCCTTC. Protein: CASSPTGAPNAIQSF. The rearrangement links TRBV18 to TRBJ2-4; D unclear. CDR3 size: 15 residues. Germline V gene sequence: CDR1 KGHSH, CDR2 LQKENI.

This clonotype has a count of ten or more. The chain joins TRBV4-1 to TRBJ1-5, with 8 bases matching TRBD1. Germline trimming cut 0 bases from V and 7 bases from J; bases unmatched to any gene: 5. The CDR3 contains 15 residues. Germline V gene lookup returns CDR1 MGHRA and CDR2 YSYEKL. The CDR3 protein is CASSQEQGVGQPQHF. CDR3 in DNA: TGCGCCAGCAGCCAAGAACAGGGGGTAGGCCAGCCCCAGCATTTT.

Of note for this clonotype: A read error may be the cause here, since a much bigger clone is one base away. The rearrangement joins TRBV9 to TRBJ2-1; possibly TRBD2 for D (7 bases). V gave up 7 bases and J gave up 5 bases, with 16 bases separating them. This CDR3 spans 14 amino acids. Germline lookup yields CDR1 SGDLS and CDR2 YYNGEE. The DNA for the CDR3 is TGTGCCAGCTGTCGGGGGGCCGGAAACAATGAGCAGTTCTTC. Translated: CASCRGAGNNEQFF.

This clonotype was counted ten times or more. The V gene is TRBV9, the J gene TRBJ2-1; the D gene is possibly TRBD2 (6 bases). Germline V gene sequence: CDR1 SGDLS, CDR2 YYNGEE. This CDR3 has 16 residues. The V end was cut by 0 bases, the J end by 4 bases, with 14 bases between. CDR3 amino acids: CASSVGPRGAYNEQFF. In DNA, the CDR3 is TGTGCCAGCAGCGTAGGTCCGCGGGGAGCATACAATGAGCAGTTCTTC. Full variable domain (missing parts from reference TRBV9 and TRBJ2-1): DSGVTQTPKHLITATGQRVTLRCSPRSGDLSVYWYQQSLDQGLQFLIQYYNGEERAKGNILERFSAQQFPDLHSELNLSSLELGDSALYFCASSVGPRGAYNEQFFGPGTRLTVL.

With respect to this clonotype: A much larger clone is a single base away; this may be a read error. The chain has TRBV20-1 and TRBJ2-1; D unresolved. The CDR3 contains 13 residues. Per germline, CDR1 DFQATT and CDR2 SNEGSKA (reference sequence). Trimming left V 5 bases short and J 8 bases short, with 16 bases between. CDR3 amino acids: CSAAPLSVDEQFF. The CDR3 nucleotides read TGCAGTGCTGCCCCCTTGTCAGTCGATGAGCAGTTCTTC.

This clonotype has a count of ten or more. The rearrangement uses TRBV27 and TRBJ2-5; TRBD2 aligns across 9 bases. Germline trimming cut 4 bases from V and 9 bases from J; bases unmatched to any gene: 3. The germline CDR1 and CDR2 sequences are MNHEY and SMNVEV (reference sequence). The CDR3 covers 12 residues. CDR3 loop: CASSWAGGSQYF. Written as DNA, the CDR3 is TGTGCCAGCAGTTGGGCGGGAGGGTCCCAGTACTTC.

The rearrangement links TRBV7-9 to TRBJ1-1, with TRBD1 identical over 7 bases. Germline V gives CDR1 SEHNR, CDR2 FQNEAQ (reference sequence). CDR3 length: 12 amino acids. Trimming cost V 3 bases and J 8 bases; bases outside gene matches: 3. The CDR3 spells CASSLTDREAFF. As DNA, the CDR3 is TGTGCCAGCAGCTTGACGGACAGGGAAGCTTTCTTT.

This clonotype appeared many times. This chain connects TRBV12-3 or TRBV12-4 to TRBJ1-6, with 7 bases identical to TRBD1. The CDR3 totals 14 residues. V lost 4 bases, J lost 7 bases, and 4 bases stayed unmatched. The CDR3 DNA reads as TGTGCCAGCAGTTATGGGACAGAAAATTCACCCCTCCACTTT. Protein sequence: CASSYGTENSPLHF.

As concerns this clonotype: In this CDR3 the conserved last residue, phenylalanine or tryptophan, is missing, so a read error is likely. The rearrangement joins TRBV28 to TRBJ1-3; D is undetermined. The ends were cut back, 6 bases at V and 0 bases at J, with 9 bases in the middle. The CDR3 sequence is 14 residues long. CDR1 is MDHEN, CDR2 SYDVKM, per germline. The DNA of the CDR3 is TGTGCCAGCAGCAAAGGGTTCTCTGGAAACACCATATATCTT. Residues: CASSKGFSGNTIYL.

This clonotype has at least ten counts. The V gene is TRBV5-1, the J gene TRBJ1-6; 8 positions match TRBD1. J gave up 3 bases and V 5 bases, and 4 bases lay outside the gene matches. The CDR3 totals 15 residues. CDR1 is SGHRS, CDR2 YFSETQ, per germline. DNA for the CDR3: TGCGCCAGCAGGACAGGGGAAAACTATAATTCACCCCTCCACTTT. Translation: CASRTGENYNSPLHF. Combining the CDR3 with reference TRBV5-1 and TRBJ1-6 gives the whole variable domain KAGVTQTPRYLIKTRGQQVTLSCSPISGHRSVSWYQQTPGQGLQFLFEYFSETQRNKGNFPGRFSGRQFSNSRSEMNVSTLELGDSALYLCASRTGENYNSPLHFGNGTRLTVT.

This clonotype was detected only a few times. This CDR3 is CASSGQRGFYGYTF. The CDR3 region has the DNA TGTGCCAGCAGCGGACAGAGGGGTTTCTATGGCTACACCTTC. V usage is TRBV28 and J usage is TRBJ1-2; TRBD1 is a possible D gene (6 bases). The V gene lost 6 bases and the J gene lost 4 bases, with 15 bases spanning the gap. Germline CDR1 and CDR2: MDHEN and SYDVKM. The CDR3 length is 14 residues.